Presented here are 4 T cell receptor beta chains from one specimen sequenced in a study of monozygotic twins with inflammatory bowel disease. TCRdb processed the 5' RACE reads again and assigns one entry to each CDR3 protein, with no DNA. The record lists approximately 400,000 distinct CDR3 sequences, of which the ten most abundant hold around 2.4%. Source material: blood. These receptors were taken from a human donor with ulcerative colitis or Crohn's disease, or a healthy co-twin of an affected twin (not recorded which).

The chain joins TRBV27 to TRBJ1-1. The CDR3 spans 16 residues. The germline CDR1 and CDR2 sequences are MNHEY and SMNVEV (reference sequence). CDR3 loop: CASSGGRALMNTEAFF.

The genes are TRBV19 and TRBJ1-1; lacking DNA, the TRBD1 call made by TCRdb goes unchecked. The CDR3 extends over 12 amino acids. The V gene's germline CDR1 is LNHDA and CDR2 SQIVND (reference sequence). CDR3 sequence reads: CASRQGGAEAFF.

The chain employs TRBV6-5 and TRBJ2-3; TCRdb outputs TRBD1, but without DNA this stays unchecked. Per the germline V gene, CDR1 is MNHEY and CDR2 is SVGAGI. The CDR3 runs to 15 residues. The chain's CDR3 is CASSYTGTSTDTQYF.

V is TRBV12-3 or TRBV12-4 and J is TRBJ2-7; TCRdb indicates TRBD2, and absent DNA this call remains unverified. CDR3 length equals 19 residues. The CDR3 is CASSGFRGTSGRPAYEQYF.